This TCR beta chain was retrieved from a study of T cell repertoires in cytomegalovirus infection. This clonotype appeared a few times. Its antigen remains unidentified. TCRdb re-called the reads with MiXCR, one entry per CDR3 protein. The sample consists of 110,000 or so distinct CDR3 sequences, about 30% of them appearing once. Germline CDR1 reads LNHDA; CDR2 reads SQIVND (reference sequence). The CDR3 totals 15 residues. Trimming took 2 bases from V and 10 from J; bases not matched to a gene: 8. This sequence originates from a human donor in good health (CMV status not recorded). Some clones in this sample may be carry-over from other donors' samples. The chain joins TRBV19 to TRBJ1-1; 12 bases are shared with TRBD1. The specimen comprised CD8+ T cells from cultured PBMCs, sampled from culture after CMV antigen stimulation. The CDR3 DNA is TGTGCCAGTAGTATATCCGGGACAGGGGGCTCGCGAGCTTTCTTT. Encoded protein: CASSISGTGGSRAFF.